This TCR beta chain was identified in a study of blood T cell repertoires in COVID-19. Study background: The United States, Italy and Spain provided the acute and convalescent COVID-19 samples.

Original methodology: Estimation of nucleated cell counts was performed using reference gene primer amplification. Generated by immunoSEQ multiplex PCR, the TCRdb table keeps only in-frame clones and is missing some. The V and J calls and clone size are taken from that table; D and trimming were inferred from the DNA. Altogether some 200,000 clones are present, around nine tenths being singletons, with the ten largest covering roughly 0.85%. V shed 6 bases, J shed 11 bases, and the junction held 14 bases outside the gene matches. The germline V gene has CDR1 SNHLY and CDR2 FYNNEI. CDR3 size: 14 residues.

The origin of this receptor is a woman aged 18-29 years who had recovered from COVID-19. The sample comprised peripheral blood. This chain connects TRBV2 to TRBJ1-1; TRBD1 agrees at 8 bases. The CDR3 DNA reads TGTGCCAGCAGGGGAGTTCAGGGGGCATTGTTTGCTTTCTTT. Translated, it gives CASRGVQGALFAFF.